A selection of T cell receptor beta chains follows, all from one sample in a study of T cells in localized non-small cell lung cancer. TCRdb keeps only in-frame clones here, not all; method: immunoSEQ multiplex PCR. The table lists 2,500 to 3,000 clones, 30% to 40% of them singletons. Sequenced material: lung tumor tissue, taken before any cancer treatment. The receptors here all came from a female donor of 60 years or more with stage II squamous cell lung carcinoma. Both conserved end residues are part of each CDR3. D genes are given only for firm matches. Expanded clones are given a class, and other clones once, few, many or no size at all.

. TRBJ2-1 TRBD2 TRBV9 TGTGCCAGCACAGGGACTAGCGTTAAGAGTGAGCAGTTCTTC CASTGTSVKSEQFF
few TRBJ1-6 . TRBV9 TGTGCCAGCAGCGCCGGACAGTATTTTCCACCCCTCCACTTT CASSAGQYFPPLHF
. TRBJ1-4 . TRBV18 TGTGCCAGCTCACCAACTGCAACTAATGAAAAACTGTTTTTT CASSPTATNEKLFF
few TRBJ1-1 TRBD1 TRBV6-8 TGTGCCAGCAGTTACCGGACAGGGGGCACTGAAGCTTTCTTT CASSYRTGGTEAFF
few TRBJ1-1 TRBD1 TRBV19 TGTGCCAGTAGTTATCCTCGGACAGGTTCTATGAACACTGAAGCTTTCTTT CASSYPRTGSMNTEAFF
. TRBJ1-6 TRBD1 TRBV28 TGTGCCAGCAGCATGGGACAGGGGCGGAATTCACCCCTCCACTTT CASSMGQGRNSPLHF
. TRBJ1-2 . TRBV11-3 TGTGCCAGCAGCAAAGACAGGACGGCTAACTATGGCTACACCTTC CASSKDRTANYGYTF
. TRBJ2-1 TRBD2 TRBV30 TGTGCCTGGAGTGGGCTAGCGGGGTACAATGAGCAGTTCTTC CAWSGLAGYNEQFF
. TRBJ2-7 TRBD1 TRBV6-8 TGTGCCAGCAGTGGGGACAGCTCCTACGAGCAGTACTTC CASSGDSSYEQYF
. TRBJ2-1 TRBD1 TRBV11-3 TGTGCCAGCAGCTTAGTCCGGGGGACAGGTAGTCAGTACCCCCCCAATGAGCAGTTCTTC CASSLVRGTGSQYPPNEQFF
few TRBJ2-5 . TRBV16 TGTGCCAGCAGCCAAGAGTCAGGGGACTACGAGACCCAGTACTTC CASSQESGDYETQYF
. TRBJ1-2 . TRBV11-3 TGTGCCAGCAGCTTAGATACAGGCCTCTATGGCTACACCTTC CASSLDTGLYGYTF
few TRBJ2-7 TRBD1 TRBV11-3 TGTGCCAGCAGCTGGGGGACAGGGGATACCTACGAGCAGTACTTC CASSWGTGDTYEQYF
. TRBJ1-3 TRBD1 TRBV7-6 TGTGCCAGCAGCTTAGGAGAGACAGGGGTGACCGGAAACACCATATATTTT CASSLGETGVTGNTIYF
few TRBJ2-1 . TRBV9 TGTGCCAGCAGCGTAGCCCCCCAGGGCCAAGGCAATGAGCAGTTCTTC CASSVAPQGQGNEQFF
medium-sized TRBJ1-1 TRBD1 TRBV28 TGTGCCAGCAGCGTGGACAGGGCGAACACTGAAGCTTTCTTT CASSVDRANTEAFF
. TRBJ1-5 TRBD1 TRBV25-1 TGTGCCAGCAGTTTCCCCGGGACAGATCAGCCCCAGCATTTT CASSFPGTDQPQHF
. TRBJ1-2 TRBD1 TRBV10-2 TGCGCCAGCAGTCCCCCGACAGGGAACTATGGCTACACCTTC CASSPPTGNYGYTF
. TRBJ1-5 . TRBV29-1 TGCAGCGTGGAGGTGGGGGGGACTGGCAATCAGCCCCAGCATTTT CSVEVGGTGNQPQHF
few TRBJ2-3 TRBD2 TRBV12-5 TGTGCCACAGCGGGAGGATACACAGATACGCAGTATTTT CATAGGYTDTQYF
. TRBJ1-3 . TRBV19 TGTGCCAGTAGTATGAGGAGTCCGAACACCATATATTTT CASSMRSPNTIYF
. TRBJ1-2 TRBD1 TRBV30 TGTGCCTGGAGGGGAGGGACAGGGGGGCAGATAGGCTACACCTTC CAWRGGTGGQIGYTF
. TRBJ2-3 TRBD2 TRBV11-3 TGTGCCAGCAGTCAACTAGCGGGAGGTGGAGATACGCAGTATTTT CASSQLAGGGDTQYF